This TCR beta chain appears in the sequencing data of a study of cytomegalovirus exposure and HLA in healthy donors. Looking at the study overall: Of fewer than 450 genotyped donors, 81% clustered with self-reported Caucasian donors.

Looked up from germline, CDR1 is LGHNT and CDR2 is FRNRAP. The CDR3 is 13 amino acids. V gave up 1 base and J gave up 7 bases, with 10 bases separating them. With 60 Vbeta and 13 Jbeta primers, the PCR was carried out. Per the study methods: In a later analysis, of roughly 83 million unique beta chains, 9 million to 11 million appeared in at least two donors. Libraries were prepared by immunoSEQ multiplex PCR; TCRdb keeps only in-frame clonotypes and omits some of them. D and trimming come from the DNA, and the V and J calls and clone size come from that table. Of about 170,000 clones listed, 70% to 90% were seen once; the top ten hold about 2.5%. Findings and limits, study-wide: Reports credit the classifier with highly specific, highly sensitive diagnosis of cytomegalovirus status.

Of note for this clone: Its antigen remains unidentified.

The source of this sequence is a man aged 30-40 years in good health and CMV-seropositive. The V gene is TRBV12-5, the J gene TRBJ2-5; TRBD1 might be the D (5 bases). Sequencing was done on a sample of PBMCs. CDR3 in amino acids: CASGLEGRGTQYF. CDR3 bases: TGTGCTAGTGGTTTGGAGGGTAGGGGGACCCAGTACTTC.